Below are 29 T cell receptor beta chains sequenced from a single sample in a study of long-term antiretroviral therapy in people with HIV. Runs used v3.0 of the immunoSEQ assay and were done at survey level. Sequencing was performed with immunoSEQ multiplex PCR; in TCRdb, only in-frame clones are kept and a portion is missing. The data show about 35,000 clones, around 94% seen once. Source: unsorted PBMCs, taken 4.1 years after starting antiretroviral therapy. These receptors all come from a woman between 50 and 59 years old with HIV.

The V call is TRBV14, the J call TRBJ1-2, with 10 bases identical to TRBD1. The germline V gene encodes CDR1 SGHDN and CDR2 FVKESK. This CDR3 has 18 amino acids. The junction had 15 bases not matched to a gene; V was cut back by 4 bases and J by 4 bases. The CDR3 loop reads CASSPLDRGFLMAYGYTF. The CDR3 nucleotides read TGTGCCAGCAGCCCATTGGACAGGGGGTTCCTTATGGCCTATGGCTACACCTTC.

The V and J genes are TRBV6-1 and TRBJ2-2; 11 nucleotides line up with TRBD1. The CDR3 extends over 14 amino acids. CDR1 and CDR2 (germline): MNHNS, SASEGT. V dropped 8 bases and J dropped 5; count of bases not matched to a gene: 4. The CDR3 spells CASGTGGRTGELFF. As DNA, the CDR3 is TGTGCCAGCGGGACAGGGGGTAGAACCGGGGAGCTGTTTTTT.

The V and J genes are TRBV9 and TRBJ2-7, with 9 bases aligning to TRBD2. Germline loops: CDR1 SGDLS, CDR2 YYNGEE. The CDR3 totals 15 residues. V trimming: 2 bases; J trimming: 0 bases; junction bases outside the gene matches: 3. CDR3 sequence (DNA): TGTGCCAGCAGCGTGAGCGGGGGGCACTCCTACGAGCAGTACTTC. Protein product: CASSVSGGHSYEQYF.

CDR3 coding DNA: TGTGCCAGCAGCTTATTGGGGGACAGGGGGCCAGAGACCCAGTACTTC. It yields the protein CASSLLGDRGPETQYF. This chain links TRBV7-9 with TRBJ2-5; 12 nucleotides align to TRBD1. The germline V gene encodes CDR1 SEHNR and CDR2 FQNEAQ (reference sequence). The CDR3 consists of 16 residues. Trimming cost V 2 bases and J 4 bases; bases outside gene matches: 5.

The rearrangement links TRBV11-3 to TRBJ2-3, with TRBD1 identical over 10 bases. The trim removed 5 bases at V and 1 base at J, leaving 6 bases unmatched. In germline, CDR1 is SGHNT, CDR2 YENEEA. This CDR3 has 16 residues. The CDR3 is CASSPGQGGGTDTQYF. CDR3 sequence (DNA): TGTGCCAGCAGCCCAGGACAGGGGGGCGGCACAGATACGCAGTATTTT.

The V call is TRBV10-3, the J call TRBJ2-1; D unresolved. V was cut by 4 bases and J by 9 bases, with 19 bases left in between. This CDR3 comprises 15 residues. In germline, CDR1 is ENHRY, CDR2 SYGVKD. The DNA of the CDR3 is TGTGCCATCAGTGCCCGACTGGACGACCAGATTGAGCAGTTCTTC. Its protein is CAISARLDDQIEQFF.

The CDR3 spells CASSLVGQGETQYF. The DNA of the CDR3 is TGTGCCAGCAGCTTAGTTGGACAGGGGGAGACCCAGTACTTC. The chain employs TRBV5-4 and TRBJ2-5, with TRBD1 matching 9 bases. This CDR3 comprises 14 residues. With 2 bases clipped from V and 5 bases from J, the junction kept 4 bases outside the gene matches. Germline V CDR1 and CDR2: SGHNT, YYREEE (reference sequence). Supplemented by reference TRBV5-4 and TRBJ2-5, the full variable domain reads ETGVTQSPTHLIKTRGQQVTLRCSSQSGHNTVSWYQQALGQGPQFIFQYYREEENGRGNFPPRFSGLQFPNYSSELNVNALELDDSALYLCASSLVGQGETQYFGPGTRLLVL.

This chain joins TRBV19 and TRBJ1-5; weak D call: TRBD1 (5 bases). Germline V gene sequence: CDR1 LNHDA, CDR2 SQIVND (reference sequence). The CDR3 contains 14 residues. Trimming took 6 bases from V and 8 from J, leaving 17 bases between them. DNA for the CDR3: TGTGCCAGTAGGTCCGGACAAAATAGAGAGCCCCAGCATTTT. Residues: CASRSGQNREPQHF. Full variable domain (missing parts from reference TRBV19 and TRBJ1-5): DGGITQSPKYLFRKEGQNVTLSCEQNLNHDAMYWYRQDPGQGLRLIYYSQIVNDFQKGDIAEGYSVSREKKESFPLTVTSAQKNPTAFYLCASRSGQNREPQHFGDGTRLSIL.

The rearrangement links TRBV10-3 to TRBJ2-2; D gene ambiguous. Germline values: CDR1 ENHRY, CDR2 SYGVKD. Trimming cost V 0 bases and J 5 bases, with 7 bases left between them. The CDR3 is made up of 14 amino acids. This chain's CDR3 is CAISESLGTGELFF. The CDR3 nucleotides read TGTGCCATCAGTGAGTCCCTTGGAACCGGGGAGCTGTTTTTT.

CDR3 in amino acids: CASSLTPSGGVGETQYF. The DNA of the CDR3 is TGTGCCAGCAGTTTAACCCCTAGCGGGGGGGTCGGGGAGACCCAGTACTTC. The genes are TRBV7-2 and TRBJ2-5, with 12 bases matching TRBD2. The CDR3 spans 17 residues. Trimming took 6 bases from V and 5 from J; bases not matched to a gene: 13. CDR1 is SGHTA, CDR2 FQGNSA, per germline.

This clone was observed a few times. The chain uses TRBV7-9 and TRBJ2-1, with TRBD1 identical over 11 bases. Trimming took 4 bases from V and 8 from J; bases not matched to a gene: 7. Germline V gene lookup returns CDR1 SEHNR and CDR2 FQNEAQ (reference sequence). This CDR3 is built from 15 residues. The CDR3 loop is CASSSGQGAFDEQFF. The CDR3 DNA follows: TGTGCCAGCAGCTCCGGACAGGGGGCATTTGATGAGCAGTTCTTC.

The chain joins TRBV5-6 to TRBJ2-1; TRBD1 is a possible D gene (6 bases). Trimming left V 4 bases short and J 8 bases short, with 13 bases between. CDR1 is SGHDT, CDR2 YYEEEE, per germline. The CDR3 consists of 13 residues. CDR3 nucleotide sequence: TGTGCCAGCAGCCTACCCGGGACATATGAGCAGTTCTTC. Translation gives CASSLPGTYEQFF.

The rearrangement uses TRBV6-6 and TRBJ2-3; 13 bases line up with TRBD2. J was trimmed by 6 bases and V by 0 bases; bases with no gene match: 3. The length of the CDR3 is 16 residues. Germline V CDR1 and CDR2: MNHNY, SVGAGI (reference sequence). CDR3 residues: CASSYSAGLAGDTQYF. In nucleotides, the CDR3 is TGTGCCAGCAGTTACTCGGCGGGACTAGCGGGGGATACGCAGTATTTT.

The chain is built from TRBV7-9 and TRBJ2-2; maybe TRBD1 (5 bases). Germline values: CDR1 SEHNR, CDR2 FQNEAQ (reference sequence). The CDR3 runs 13 residues. With 4 bases removed from V and 4 bases from J, the gap between germline ends came to 7 bases. This CDR3 is CASSSTVTGELFF. CDR3 nucleotides: TGTGCCAGCAGCTCGACAGTCACCGGGGAGCTGTTTTTT.

CDR3 coding DNA: TGTGCCAGCTCCCCCCTACTGGGGGCGAACACTGAAGCTTTCTTT. Translated: CASSPLLGANTEAFF. The V call is TRBV18, the J call TRBJ1-1, with D possibly matching TRBD1 (6 bases). This CDR3 has 15 residues. CDR1 and CDR2 (germline): KGHSH, LQKENI. Trimming cost V 6 bases and J 1 base, with 15 bases left between them.

The chain recombines TRBV10-1 with TRBJ1-1; maybe TRBD1 (5 bases). V was cut by 0 bases and J by 4 bases, with 9 bases left in between. The germline gives CDR1 WNHNN, CDR2 SYGVQD (reference sequence). This CDR3 region has 14 residues. CDR3 DNA: TGCGCCAGCAGTGAGTCCGGGACGGGCACTGAAGCTTTCTTT. Protein: CASSESGTGTEAFF.

This clone was recorded once. The DNA for the CDR3 is TGTGCTAGTGGTTTGGAGCAGGGGTCTACCTACGAGCAGTACTTC. It translates to CASGLEQGSTYEQYF. The chain carries TRBV12-5 and TRBJ2-7, with D possibly being TRBD1 (6 bases). V was cut by 1 base and J by 2 bases, with 12 bases left in between. Germline-derived CDR1 and CDR2 are LGHNT and FRNRAP. The CDR3 sequence is 15 residues long.

The gene calls are TRBV5-1 and TRBJ2-1, with 9 bases matching TRBD1. Germline values: CDR1 SGHRS, CDR2 YFSETQ. Germline trimming cut 4 bases from V and 7 bases from J; bases unmatched to any gene: 9. This CDR3 comprises 15 residues. This CDR3 is CASSEGQGVLNEQFF. CDR3 bases: TGCGCCAGCAGCGAGGGACAGGGAGTTTTGAATGAGCAGTTCTTC.

The V call is TRBV7-9, the J call TRBJ1-2; D may be TRBD1 (5 bases). Trimming removed 5 bases from V and 1 base from J, with 8 bases in between. Germline values: CDR1 SEHNR, CDR2 FQNEAQ (reference sequence). This CDR3 comprises 13 residues. The CDR3 is CASSGRDNYGYTF. In DNA form, the CDR3 reads TGTGCCAGCAGCGGCAGGGATAACTATGGCTACACCTTC.

This rearrangement joins TRBV2 to TRBJ2-7; the D gene is possibly TRBD2 (5 bases). The germline V and J ends were trimmed by 7 bases and 7 bases, with 11 bases remaining between them. The CDR3 is 11 residues long. Germline assignment: CDR1 SNHLY and CDR2 FYNNEI. CDR3 nucleotides: TGTGCCAGCATTACACGAGGGGAGCAGTACTTC. Protein: CASITRGEQYF.

The chain joins TRBV2 to TRBJ1-2, with a weak D call TRBD1 (5 bases). Per germline, CDR1 SNHLY and CDR2 FYNNEI. Trimming cost V 4 bases and J 8 bases, with 11 bases left between them. The CDR3 contains 12 residues. CDR3 loop: CASSVSGDGYTF. The CDR3 DNA reads TGTGCCAGCAGTGTATCGGGGGACGGCTACACCTTC.

In its sample, this clone was seen once. The chain employs TRBV5-6 and TRBJ2-2, with D tentatively TRBD2 (5 bases). CDR1 and CDR2 from the germline V gene are SGHDT and YYEEEE. The CDR3 is 13 amino acids. With 9 bases removed from V and 7 bases from J, the gap between germline ends came to 16 bases. CDR3 protein: CATTLVVGGELFF. The CDR3 DNA follows: TGTGCCACCACACTAGTCGTGGGCGGGGAGCTGTTTTTT.

V is TRBV7-2 and J is TRBJ2-5; 9 bases agree with TRBD2. Looked up from germline, CDR1 is SGHTA and CDR2 is FQGNSA. The V gene end was trimmed by 1 base and the J gene end by 2 bases; junction bases not matched to a gene: 5. CDR3 length equals 16 residues. CDR3 protein: CASSLVSGGPQETQYF. The CDR3 nucleotides read TGTGCCAGCAGCTTAGTTAGCGGGGGACCTCAAGAGACCCAGTACTTC.

This rearrangement joins TRBV6-1 to TRBJ2-5; 12 bases map to TRBD1. V lost 4 bases, J lost 4 bases, and 7 bases stayed unmatched. Germline CDR1 reads MNHNS; CDR2 reads SASEGT. This CDR3 is built from 16 residues. The CDR3 loop is CASSASGTGGAETQYF. CDR3 bases: TGTGCCAGCAGTGCTTCCGGGACAGGGGGCGCAGAGACCCAGTACTTC.

This CDR3 is CASSGSGYTF. CDR3 coding DNA: TGTGCCAGCAGCGGATCCGGCTACACCTTC. The chain employs TRBV9 and TRBJ1-2; no clear D. The germline CDR1 and CDR2 sequences are SGDLS and YYNGEE. Trimming removed 3 bases at V and 8 bases at J, with 5 bases between. CDR3 length: 10 residues.

The chain employs TRBV5-1 and TRBJ1-3; D gene ambiguous. CDR1 and CDR2 from the germline V gene are SGHRS and YFSETQ. Trimming pared 2 bases from V and 2 bases from J, leaving 20 bases between. The CDR3 has 18 amino acids. The CDR3 loop is CASSFNPSRGSTGNTIYF. The CDR3 coding sequence is TGCGCCAGCAGCTTCAATCCGTCACGGGGAAGCACTGGAAACACCATATATTTT. The whole variable domain, remainder taken from reference TRBV5-1 and TRBJ1-3, is KAGVTQTPRYLIKTRGQQVTLSCSPISGHRSVSWYQQTPGQGLQFLFEYFSETQRNKGNFPGRFSGRQFSNSRSEMNVSTLELGDSALYLCASSFNPSRGSTGNTIYFGEGSWLTVV.

V gene TRBV5-4 combines with J gene TRBJ1-2; 8 bases map to TRBD1. V trimming: 4 bases; J trimming: 5 bases; junction bases outside the gene matches: 10. Germline lookup yields CDR1 SGHNT and CDR2 YYREEE (reference sequence). The CDR3 totals 15 residues. The CDR3 here is CASSIRQGMLYGYTF. Here the CDR3 DNA reads TGTGCCAGCAGCATCCGACAGGGGATGCTTTATGGCTACACCTTC.

The chain has TRBV2 and TRBJ2-5, with 12 bases identical to TRBD2. Germline CDR1 reads SNHLY; CDR2 reads FYNNEI. The CDR3 has 15 amino acids. V dropped 4 bases and J dropped 3; count of bases not matched to a gene: 3. The CDR3 DNA is TGTGCCAGCAGTGGACTAGCGGGGGCAGAAGAGACCCAGTACTTC. Amino acids: CASSGLAGAEETQYF.

The gene calls are TRBV6-1 and TRBJ1-5, with D maybe TRBD1 (6 bases). The CDR3 loop spans 18 amino acids. V gave up 2 bases and J gave up 5 bases, with 22 bases separating them. Per germline, CDR1 MNHNS and CDR2 SASEGT. The CDR3 DNA reads as TGTGCCAGCAGTGAATCCCCCGGGGGGACAAATGGCGATCAGCCCCAGCATTTT. Its translation: CASSESPGGTNGDQPQHF.